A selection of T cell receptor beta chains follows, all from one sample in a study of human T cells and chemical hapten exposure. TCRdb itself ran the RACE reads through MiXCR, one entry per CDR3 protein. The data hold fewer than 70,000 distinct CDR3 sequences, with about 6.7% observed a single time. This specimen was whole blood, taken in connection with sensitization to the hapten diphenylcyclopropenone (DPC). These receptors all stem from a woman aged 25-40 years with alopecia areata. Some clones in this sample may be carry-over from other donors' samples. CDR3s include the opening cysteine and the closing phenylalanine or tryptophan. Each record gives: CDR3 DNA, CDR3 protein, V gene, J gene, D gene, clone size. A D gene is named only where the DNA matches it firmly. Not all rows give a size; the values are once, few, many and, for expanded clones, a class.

CDR3nt: TGTGCCAGCAGTAACAGGGGGTCAGATACGCAGTATTTT
CDR3aa: CASSNRGSDTQYF
v_gene: TRBV12-3/TRBV12-4
j_gene: TRBJ2-3
d_gene: TRBD1
abundance: many

CDR3nt: TGTGCCAGCAGCTTGAAGGGACAAGCGAACACCGGGGAGCTGTTTTTT
CDR3aa: CASSLKGQANTGELFF
v_gene: TRBV5-6
j_gene: TRBJ2-2
d_gene: .
abundance: many

CDR3nt: TGTGCCAGCAGCTTAGTCTCGACAAACTATGGCTACACCTTC
CDR3aa: CASSLVSTNYGYTF
v_gene: TRBV7-2
j_gene: TRBJ1-2
d_gene: .
abundance: few

CDR3nt: TGTGCCAGCAGTGAAGGGTACATTATGCCCCAGCATTTT
CDR3aa: CASSEGYIMPQHF
v_gene: TRBV6-1
j_gene: TRBJ1-5
d_gene: .
abundance: few

CDR3nt: TGTGCCAGCAGTCAAAGGTGGGGTGGCACTGAAGCTTTCTTT
CDR3aa: CASSQRWGGTEAFF
v_gene: TRBV6-2/TRBV6-3
j_gene: TRBJ1-1
d_gene: .
abundance: .

CDR3nt: TGCAGTGCTAAGCTAGCGGGAGGATACAATGAGCAGTTCTTC
CDR3aa: CSAKLAGGYNEQFF
v_gene: TRBV20-1
j_gene: TRBJ2-1
d_gene: TRBD2
abundance: many

CDR3nt: TGTGCCATCAGTGCGGACAGGGACGGGTATACTGAAGCTTTCTTT
CDR3aa: CAISADRDGYTEAFF
v_gene: TRBV10-3
j_gene: TRBJ1-1
d_gene: TRBD1
abundance: few

CDR3nt: TGCAGTGCTCGCGCCCAGCCGACAGTCCGACGAGAAGAGACCCAGTACTTC
CDR3aa: CSARAQPTVRREETQYF
v_gene: TRBV20-1
j_gene: TRBJ2-5
d_gene: .
abundance: many

CDR3nt: TGTGCCAGCAGCAAGAGGACCACCAGGAACACTGAAGCTTTCTTT
CDR3aa: CASSKRTTRNTEAFF
v_gene: TRBV21-1
j_gene: TRBJ1-1
d_gene: .
abundance: many

CDR3nt: TGTGCCAGCAGCCAAGTGAGCAGAAACACTGAAGCTTTCTTT
CDR3aa: CASSQVSRNTEAFF
v_gene: TRBV14
j_gene: TRBJ1-1
d_gene: .
abundance: .

CDR3nt: TGCGCCAGCAGCGCTACTAGCCGTACCTACAATGAGCAGTTCTTC
CDR3aa: CASSATSRTYNEQFF
v_gene: TRBV5-1
j_gene: TRBJ2-1
d_gene: .
abundance: many

CDR3nt: TGTGCCAGCAGTAGGACAGTGGGAATTCGGAAAGCTTTCTTT
CDR3aa: CASSRTVGIRKAFF
v_gene: TRBV27
j_gene: TRBJ1-1
d_gene: .
abundance: many

CDR3nt: TGTGCCAGCAGCCGGACAGAGTTCTATGGCTACACCTTC
CDR3aa: CASSRTEFYGYTF
v_gene: TRBV3-1
j_gene: TRBJ1-2
d_gene: .
abundance: many

CDR3nt: TGTGCCAGTTCGTCCTCTGGGGCCAACGTCCTGACTTTC
CDR3aa: CASSSSGANVLTF
v_gene: TRBV2
j_gene: TRBJ2-6
d_gene: .
abundance: many

CDR3nt: TGTGCCAGCTACCCCAAGGCCCCACTAGCGGGGGGGCCACGTGACACCGGGGAGCTGTTTTTT
CDR3aa: CASYPKAPLAGGPRDTGELFF
v_gene: TRBV7-9
j_gene: TRBJ2-2
d_gene: TRBD2
abundance: many

CDR3nt: TGCAGTGCTAGAGAGGTGGGCGGGGGGGAAGACGAGCAGTACTTC
CDR3aa: CSAREVGGGEDEQYF
v_gene: TRBV20-1
j_gene: TRBJ2-7
d_gene: TRBD2
abundance: many

CDR3nt: TGTGCCAGCAGCTTACCCCGGACAGGGTCTGAAGCTTTCTTT
CDR3aa: CASSLPRTGSEAFF
v_gene: TRBV11-2
j_gene: TRBJ1-1
d_gene: TRBD1
abundance: many

CDR3nt: TGTGCCAGCAGGGAGGGGGCCAGGGTCACCGGGGAGCTGTTTTTT
CDR3aa: CASREGARVTGELFF
v_gene: TRBV25-1
j_gene: TRBJ2-2
d_gene: .
abundance: many

CDR3nt: TGTGCCAGCAGCCTAACTCCGGGACAGGGGAAGACCGGGGAGCTGTTTTTT
CDR3aa: CASSLTPGQGKTGELFF
v_gene: TRBV9
j_gene: TRBJ2-2
d_gene: TRBD1
abundance: many

CDR3nt: TGTGCCAGCAGCACCGGACTAGCGGGGCACAATGAGCAGTTCTTC
CDR3aa: CASSTGLAGHNEQFF
v_gene: TRBV25-1
j_gene: TRBJ2-1
d_gene: TRBD2
abundance: many

CDR3nt: TGTGCCAGCAGCTTCCAGGGCATTAGGGGTTCACCCCTCCACTTT
CDR3aa: CASSFQGIRGSPLHF
v_gene: TRBV7-2
j_gene: TRBJ1-6
d_gene: .
abundance: .

CDR3nt: TGTGCCAGCTCACTCGGACAGGGTCGCACTGAAGCTTTCTTT
CDR3aa: CASSLGQGRTEAFF
v_gene: TRBV18
j_gene: TRBJ1-1
d_gene: TRBD1
abundance: .

CDR3nt: TGTGCCAGCAGGTCAAGTGAGACCCAGTACTTC
CDR3aa: CASRSSETQYF
v_gene: TRBV12-3/TRBV12-4
j_gene: TRBJ2-5
d_gene: .
abundance: many

CDR3nt: TGTGCCAGCAGCTTAGTCGGGGGTTCAGGGGAAAAACTGTTTTTT
CDR3aa: CASSLVGGSGEKLFF
v_gene: TRBV7-2
j_gene: TRBJ1-4
d_gene: .
abundance: many

CDR3nt: TGCAGCGTCAAGAGGGGGGCTGACACCGGGGAGCTGTTTTTT
CDR3aa: CSVKRGADTGELFF
v_gene: TRBV29-1
j_gene: TRBJ2-2
d_gene: .
abundance: many

CDR3nt: TGTGCCAGCAGGGGAGGACAGGGAACGACTGAAGCTTTCTTT
CDR3aa: CASRGGQGTTEAFF
v_gene: TRBV2
j_gene: TRBJ1-1
d_gene: TRBD1
abundance: many

CDR3nt: TGTGCCAGCAGCCCTAGGCAGGACGGCAGCTCTGGGGCCAACGTCCTGACTTTC
CDR3aa: CASSPRQDGSSGANVLTF
v_gene: TRBV7-9
j_gene: TRBJ2-6
d_gene: .
abundance: few

CDR3nt: TGTGCCAGCAGTGATGGAAACGGCAACTATGGCTACACCTTC
CDR3aa: CASSDGNGNYGYTF
v_gene: TRBV6-4
j_gene: TRBJ1-2
d_gene: .
abundance: many

CDR3nt: TGTGCCAGCGCAATAAACGGGGATGCAACTAATGAAAAACTGTTTTTT
CDR3aa: CASAINGDATNEKLFF
v_gene: TRBV6-5
j_gene: TRBJ1-4
d_gene: .
abundance: many

CDR3nt: TGTGCCAGCAGCCAGAGCCAGTCCGGGGGCTCGACTGAAGCTTTCTTT
CDR3aa: CASSQSQSGGSTEAFF
v_gene: TRBV11-2
j_gene: TRBJ1-1
d_gene: .
abundance: .

CDR3nt: TGTGCCAGCAGTTTGGCGGGGGGCCCTAACTATGGCGACACCTTC
CDR3aa: CASSLAGGPNYGDTF
v_gene: TRBV28
j_gene: TRBJ1-2
d_gene: .
abundance: .

CDR3nt: TGCGCCAGCAGGGAAGCGGGGGGGCCGGTTCAGTTCTTC
CDR3aa: CASREAGGPVQFF
v_gene: TRBV10-2
j_gene: TRBJ2-1
d_gene: TRBD2
abundance: .

CDR3nt: TGTGCCAGCAGCTTAGACCCCGGGTCGCGGACAAGACCGGGGACAGATACGCAGTATTTT
CDR3aa: CASSLDPGSRTRPGTDTQYF
v_gene: TRBV11-3
j_gene: TRBJ2-3
d_gene: .
abundance: few

CDR3nt: TGTGCCAGTACACCCCTGGCCGGCGGGGGACACACCGGGGAGCTGTTTTTT
CDR3aa: CASTPLAGGGHTGELFF
v_gene: TRBV3-1
j_gene: TRBJ2-2
d_gene: TRBD2
abundance: many

CDR3nt: TGCAGTGCATTGGACGTCTCCGCTGTACAGCCCCAGCATTTT
CDR3aa: CSALDVSAVQPQHF
v_gene: TRBV20-1
j_gene: TRBJ1-5
d_gene: .
abundance: many

CDR3nt: TGCGCCAGCAGCTCAGCCCCGGGCCCGGGCTCCTATAATTCACCCCTCCACTTT
CDR3aa: CASSSAPGPGSYNSPLHF
v_gene: TRBV5-1
j_gene: TRBJ1-6
d_gene: .
abundance: many

CDR3nt: TGTGCCAGCAGCCAGGCGGGGTCTGGAAACACCATATATTTT
CDR3aa: CASSQAGSGNTIYF
v_gene: TRBV3-1
j_gene: TRBJ1-3
d_gene: .
abundance: many

CDR3nt: TGCAGCGCCAATAGCGGCCAAGAGACCCAGTACTTC
CDR3aa: CSANSGQETQYF
v_gene: TRBV29-1
j_gene: TRBJ2-5
d_gene: .
abundance: many

CDR3nt: TGTGCCAGCAGCTCAGGACAGGCCTTTAATTCACCCCTCCACTTT
CDR3aa: CASSSGQAFNSPLHF
v_gene: TRBV2
j_gene: TRBJ1-6
d_gene: TRBD1
abundance: .

CDR3nt: TGCGCCAGCAGCTTCGGGGACAGGGGAGGTGGCTACACCTTC
CDR3aa: CASSFGDRGGGYTF
v_gene: TRBV5-1
j_gene: TRBJ1-2
d_gene: TRBD1
abundance: many

CDR3nt: TGTGCCAGCCTACAGGGAGGTAGCACTGAAGCTTTCTTT
CDR3aa: CASLQGGSTEAFF
v_gene: TRBV27
j_gene: TRBJ1-1
d_gene: .
abundance: few

CDR3nt: TGTGCCAGCAGCGCCCAACAACTTGGGACAGGCGTTGGCTATGGCTACACCTTC
CDR3aa: CASSAQQLGTGVGYGYTF
v_gene: TRBV3-1
j_gene: TRBJ1-2
d_gene: TRBD1
abundance: many

CDR3nt: TGCGCCAGCAGCTTGGGGGAAGGGAAGGGAGAGCAGTACTTC
CDR3aa: CASSLGEGKGEQYF
v_gene: TRBV5-1
j_gene: TRBJ2-7
d_gene: .
abundance: .

CDR3nt: TGTGTCTGGAGTGACAGGGGAACCCAGTACTTC
CDR3aa: CVWSDRGTQYF
v_gene: TRBV30
j_gene: TRBJ2-5
d_gene: TRBD1
abundance: once

CDR3nt: TGTGCCAGCTCAAGCTGGGCGGCAACTAATGAAAAACTGTTTTTT
CDR3aa: CASSSWAATNEKLFF
v_gene: TRBV18
j_gene: TRBJ1-4
d_gene: .
abundance: many

CDR3nt: TGCAGCGTTGAAGGGGAGCGGGGGGTCATAGAGACCCAGTACTTC
CDR3aa: CSVEGERGVIETQYF
v_gene: TRBV29-1
j_gene: TRBJ2-5
d_gene: TRBD2
abundance: many

CDR3nt: TGCAGCGTAGGGGACAGTTACAATCAGCCCCAGCATTTT
CDR3aa: CSVGDSYNQPQHF
v_gene: TRBV29-1
j_gene: TRBJ1-5
d_gene: TRBD1
abundance: many

CDR3nt: TGCAGTGCTAGAGATCCCACAGGGGGACTGACAGATACGCAGTATTTT
CDR3aa: CSARDPTGGLTDTQYF
v_gene: TRBV20-1
j_gene: TRBJ2-3
d_gene: TRBD1
abundance: many

CDR3nt: TGTGCCAGCAGTTGGACAGGGGACACTGAAGCTTTCTTT
CDR3aa: CASSWTGDTEAFF
v_gene: TRBV6-5
j_gene: TRBJ1-1
d_gene: TRBD1
abundance: many

CDR3nt: TGTGCCAGCAGACGCAGCTCTGGGACTAGCGGGGGGGCCGCTACCCACGAGCAGTACTTC
CDR3aa: CASRRSSGTSGGAATHEQYF
v_gene: TRBV6-2/TRBV6-3
j_gene: TRBJ2-7
d_gene: TRBD2
abundance: many

CDR3nt: TGCAGTGCTAGTGTTTCGAGGCACACCATATATTTT
CDR3aa: CSASVSRHTIYF
v_gene: TRBV20-1
j_gene: TRBJ1-3
d_gene: .
abundance: many

CDR3nt: TGCAGCGGAACGACAGGGCAGGGGACTGAAGCTTTCTTT
CDR3aa: CSGTTGQGTEAFF
v_gene: TRBV29-1
j_gene: TRBJ1-1
d_gene: TRBD1
abundance: many

CDR3nt: TGTGCCAGCAGCTCGGAAGTAAGAGGAAACATTCAGTACTTC
CDR3aa: CASSSEVRGNIQYF
v_gene: TRBV5-4
j_gene: TRBJ2-4
d_gene: .
abundance: many

CDR3nt: TGCAGTGCTAGCCTCCCGCGGGGGGGCACAGATACGCAGTATTTT
CDR3aa: CSASLPRGGTDTQYF
v_gene: TRBV20-1
j_gene: TRBJ2-3
d_gene: TRBD2
abundance: many

CDR3nt: TGCAGTGCTACCGGGACAGAGAACTACGAGCAGTACTTC
CDR3aa: CSATGTENYEQYF
v_gene: TRBV20-1
j_gene: TRBJ2-7
d_gene: TRBD1
abundance: many